Here is one T cell receptor beta chain with its context. Its antigen remains unidentified. The germline gives CDR1 LNHNV, CDR2 YYDKDF (reference sequence). V was pared by 0 bases and J by 4 bases, with 21 bases between. The CDR3 runs to 18 residues. Template material for TCR beta VDJ and CDR3 profiling consisted of genomic DNA. TCRdb re-analysed the reads in MiXCR, keeping a single row per CDR3 protein. The profile covers about 160,000 distinct CDR3 sequences, with approximately 40% appearing a single time and around 0.96% taken by the ten largest. The data are from a study of CD8+CD57+ T cells in acquired aplastic anemia. Notes on the study in general: Patients were compared with controls for CD8+ Simpson's diversity, and no significant difference emerged. Both patients and controls carried the same twenty-nine CD8+ CDR3 sequences.

The J gene is TRBJ1-2, the V gene TRBV15; D not resolved. The sample comprised sorted CD4+, CD8+, or CD8+CD57+ T cells (not recorded which) from PBMCs. This TCR came from a human donor in good health. The DNA for the CDR3 is TGTGCCACCAGCAGAGATTTGGGCCTTACCCAAGGATCCTATGGCTACACCTTC. Translated, it gives CATSRDLGLTQGSYGYTF.